This T cell receptor beta chain appears in the sequencing data of a study of shared clonotypes between healthy human individuals. As for the study in general: CD8 memory received one plate per donor, CD8 naive two, CD4 memory three and CD4 naive three.

Data came from immunoSEQ multiplex PCR; TCRdb stores just in-frame clones and leaves some out. The table includes some 500,000 clones, approximately 94% detected once. The CDR3 length is 15 residues. Germline values: CDR1 SGHRS, CDR2 YFSETQ. After removal of 3 bases from V and 5 bases from J, the junction contained 1 base not matched to a gene. The chain recombines TRBV5-1 with TRBJ2-2, with 13 bases aligning to TRBD2. The TCR comes from a woman aged 25 to 45 in good health. The sequenced sample was naive CD4+ T cells sorted from blood. Documented subset: CD45RA+ positively selected. CDR3 in amino acids: CASSSGLAGTGELFF. The CDR3 nucleotides read TGCGCCAGCAGCTCGGGACTAGCGGGGACCGGGGAGCTGTTTTTT.